What follows describes a single TCR beta chain. Original data processing: Using reference gene primer amplification, nucleated cell counts were estimated. TCRdb keeps only in-frame clones here, not all; method: immunoSEQ multiplex PCR. For V, J and clone size, that table is used; D and trimming come from the DNA. This repertoire shows a few hundred thousand clones, roughly 90% found once; its top ten account for less than 3%. The data originate from a study of blood T cell repertoires in COVID-19. Germline lookup yields CDR1 SGDLS and CDR2 YYNGEE. V shed 7 bases and J shed 3 bases, with 10 bases lying between them. The CDR3 is 12 residues long.

The sequenced material came from peripheral blood. This chain links TRBV9 with TRBJ1-1, with no clear D. The clonotype comes from a woman in her 30s with active or convalescent COVID-19. CDR3: CASGGHDTEAFF. The CDR3 DNA reads TGTGCCAGCGGAGGGCATGACACTGAAGCTTTCTTT.